The 23 T cell receptor beta chains in this list originate from one sample, sequenced in a study of identical twins. TCRdb re-derived calls from the 5' RACE reads in MiXCR, one entry per CDR3 protein. The sample carries some 730,000 distinct CDR3 sequences, around a sixth recorded once. These data also featured in a second study, about T cells expressing NK-cell markers.

Source material: PBMCs. The receptors originated from a woman in her late teens or twenties in good health.

V usage is TRBV18 and J usage is TRBJ2-3; D may be TRBD1 or TRBD2 (5 bases each). The CDR3 covers 15 residues. Germline CDR1 KGHSH, CDR2 LQKENI. V dropped 2 bases and J dropped 4 bases, with 13 bases sitting between them. This chain's CDR3 is CASSPGTNGADTQYF. The CDR3, as DNA: TGTGCCAGCTCACCAGGGACCAATGGCGCAGATACGCAGTATTTT.

V is TRBV7-3 and J is TRBJ2-1; TRBD2 agrees at 12 bases. Trimming took 1 base from V and 5 from J; bases not matched to a gene: 6. The CDR3 covers 17 residues. Per the germline V gene, CDR1 is SGHTA and CDR2 is FQGTGA. The chain's CDR3 is CASSLRPLAGGNNEQFF. The CDR3 DNA reads as TGTGCCAGCAGCTTAAGGCCACTAGCGGGGGGAAACAATGAGCAGTTCTTC.

This clonotype has only a few counts. The chain is built from TRBV7-6 and TRBJ1-3, with 7 bases aligning to TRBD1. The V and J ends lost 5 bases and 2 bases, in that order; junction bases with no gene match: 9. CDR3 length equals 16 residues. Germline CDR1 reads SGHVS; CDR2 reads FNYEAQ. CDR3 nucleotide sequence: TGTGCCAGCAGCCTACAGGCAGGGGGGGCTGGAAACACCATATATTTT. It specifies CASSLQAGGAGNTIYF.

This clonotype was seen a handful of times. The V and J genes are TRBV6-5 and TRBJ2-2, with 8 positions matching TRBD2. Germline CDR1 reads MNHEY; CDR2 reads SVGAGI. V lost 3 bases to trimming and J lost 5 bases; unmatched junction nucleotides: 5. CDR3 length: 15 residues. CDR3 amino acids: CASSYSGVKTGELFF. CDR3 bases: TGTGCCAGCAGTTATAGCGGGGTAAAAACCGGGGAGCTGTTTTTT.

V is TRBV12-3 or TRBV12-4 and J is TRBJ2-7; TRBD2 matches 8 bases. This CDR3 comprises 15 residues. Unmatched junction bases numbered 6, after V lost 1 base and J lost 4 bases. The CDR3 sequence: CASSLGAGDQYEQYF. CDR3 nucleotide sequence: TGTGCCAGCAGTTTAGGAGCGGGAGACCAATACGAGCAGTACTTC.

This clonotype was seen a few times. J is TRBJ2-1 and V is TRBV20-1; TRBD1 might be the D (6 bases). The V end lost 6 bases, the J end lost 5 bases, and 17 bases lay between the germline ends. CDR3 length: 14 residues. Germline-derived CDR1 and CDR2 are DFQATT and SNEGSKA (reference sequence). DNA of the CDR3: TGCAGTGCCAGAAGCGCAACAGGGAACAATGAGCAGTTCTTC. Its translation is CSARSATGNNEQFF.

The table lists this clonotype with a few counts. The chain combines TRBV12-3 or TRBV12-4 with TRBJ2-6, with D possibly TRBD1 on 6 matching bases. The CDR3 extends over 15 amino acids. The ends were cut back, 11 bases at V and 0 bases at J, with 14 bases in the middle. Here the CDR3 DNA reads TGTGCCGGAAAACCGGGACACTCTGGGGCCAACGTCCTGACTTTC. Protein: CAGKPGHSGANVLTF.

The chain uses TRBV7-2 and TRBJ2-2, with D hard to call. V was trimmed by 6 bases and J by 3 bases, leaving 8 bases between them. Germline assignment: CDR1 SGHTA and CDR2 FQGNSA. CDR3 length: 13 residues. CDR3 amino acids: CASSQTYTGELFF. The CDR3 DNA reads as TGTGCCAGCAGTCAGACCTACACCGGGGAGCTGTTTTTT.

The chain has TRBV20-1 and TRBJ1-3; D not certain. Germline CDR1 and CDR2: DFQATT and SNEGSKA (reference sequence). Trimming stripped 3 bases from V and 2 bases from J, with 11 bases between. The CDR3 contains 14 residues. CDR3 DNA: TGCAGTGCTAGTTCGGGGTCGACTGGAAACACCATATATTTT. It specifies CSASSGSTGNTIYF.

The chain recombines TRBV18 with TRBJ2-7; D uncertain. Trimming took 0 bases from V and 2 from J, leaving 5 bases between them. The CDR3 has 13 residues. From germline, CDR1 is KGHSH and CDR2 LQKENI. In DNA, the CDR3 is TGTGCCAGCTCACCACCGCAGACCTACGAGCAGTACTTC. Residues: CASSPPQTYEQYF. The full variable domain, completed using reference TRBV18 and TRBJ2-7, is NAGVMQNPRHLVRRRGQEARLRCSPMKGHSHVYWYRQLPEEGLKFMVYLQKENIIDESGMPKERFSAEFPKEGPSILRIQQVVRGDSAAYFCASSPPQTYEQYFGPGTRLTVT.

The rearrangement joins TRBV14 to TRBJ2-5; 9 bases align to TRBD2. V dropped 4 bases and J dropped 3; count of bases not matched to a gene: 6. The CDR3 is 15 amino acids. Germline CDR1 reads SGHDN; CDR2 reads FVKESK. The CDR3 coding sequence is TGTGCCAGCAGCCCCATTCGACTAGCGGAAGAGACCCAGTACTTC. Translating it yields CASSPIRLAEETQYF. The full variable domain, its missing parts supplied by reference TRBV14 and TRBJ2-5, is EAGVTQFPSHSVIEKGQTVTLRCDPISGHDNLYWYRRVMGKEIKFLLHFVKESKQDESGMPNNRFLAERTGGTYSTLKVQPAELEDSGVYFCASSPIRLAEETQYFGPGTRLLVL.

This clonotype was recorded a few times. CDR3 DNA: TGTGCCAGCAGCTTTCGGGGTTGGGAGCAGTACTTC. Its protein is CASSFRGWEQYF. The chain recombines TRBV7-2 with TRBJ2-7, with a weak D call TRBD2 (5 bases). Germline CDR1 SGHTA, CDR2 FQGNSA. This CDR3 contains 12 residues. Between the trimmed V and J ends, which lost 3 bases and 7 bases, there was a span of 10 bases.

This clonotype was counted at least ten times. This rearrangement joins TRBV7-2 to TRBJ2-7; D gene uncertain. The CDR3 is made up of 14 amino acids. Germline lookup yields CDR1 SGHTA and CDR2 FQGNSA. The V and J ends lost 3 bases and 6 bases respectively, with 15 bases between them. The CDR3: CASSLVRLEAEQYF. The CDR3 coding sequence is TGTGCCAGCAGCTTGGTTCGTCTCGAGGCCGAGCAGTACTTC.

This clonotype was counted many times. The chain joins TRBV5-1 to TRBJ2-7; D is uncertain. V lost 2 bases and J 2 bases, leaving 11 bases between the germline ends. Germline CDR1 reads SGHRS; CDR2 reads YFSETQ. The length of the CDR3 is 14 residues. The DNA for the CDR3 is TGCGCCAGCAGCTTTGGAGCGTTGGCCTACGAGCAGTACTTC. Residues: CASSFGALAYEQYF.

This clonotype has just a few counts. The V gene is TRBV6-1, the J gene TRBJ1-4, with D possibly being TRBD1 (5 bases). Trimming took 1 base from V and 9 from J, leaving 15 bases between them. The germline gives CDR1 MNHNS, CDR2 SASEGT. The CDR3 consists of 15 residues. CDR3 DNA: TGTGCCAGCAGTGAAGTTGGAAGGGGTTCCCAAAAACTGTTTTTT. Translated, it gives CASSEVGRGSQKLFF.

V gene TRBV20-1 combines with J gene TRBJ2-2; D might be TRBD2 (7 bases). Per the germline V gene, CDR1 is DFQATT and CDR2 is SNEGSKA (reference sequence). The CDR3 spans 13 residues. The chain's CDR3 is CARGGMNTGELFF. CDR3 DNA sequence: TGCGCAAGGGGGGGGATGAACACCGGGGAGCTGTTTTTT.

In its sample, this clonotype was seen once. The CDR3 DNA sequence: TGTGCCAGCAGCTTAAGCCTCATGGGTGAGCAGTTCTTC. Protein sequence: CASSLSLMGEQFF. This chain joins TRBV11-2 and TRBJ2-1; D is ambiguous. The CDR3 sequence is 13 residues long. The germline V gene has CDR1 SGHAT and CDR2 FQNNGV. V dropped 2 bases and J dropped 9 bases, with 11 bases sitting between them.

This clonotype appeared a few times. The chain has TRBV7-2 and TRBJ2-1; TRBD2 matches at 8 bases. After removal of 3 bases from V and 10 bases from J, the junction contained 11 bases not matched to a gene. From germline, CDR1 is SGHTA and CDR2 FQGNSA. CDR3 size: 15 residues. CDR3 nucleotides: TGTGCCAGCAGCTTCTCCGGGGGGGGGTTCAGCGAGCAGTTCTTC. Translated, it gives CASSFSGGGFSEQFF.

The rearrangement joins TRBV7-6 to TRBJ1-5, with D unclear. The germline gives CDR1 SGHVS, CDR2 FNYEAQ. The V and J ends lost 10 bases and 5 bases respectively, with 24 bases between them. The CDR3 is made up of 16 amino acids. Written as DNA, the CDR3 is TGTGCCACCCAGAGCGGAGCGGGATTTGTGGATCAGCCCCAGCATTTT. It encodes CATQSGAGFVDQPQHF.

The chain combines TRBV6-5 with TRBJ1-2, with D hard to call. Germline-derived CDR1 and CDR2 are MNHEY and SVGAGI. This CDR3 has 15 residues. The ends were cut back, 0 bases at V and 2 bases at J, with 10 bases in the middle. CDR3 residues: CASSYSPEGNYGYTF. The CDR3 nucleotides read TGTGCCAGCAGTTACTCGCCCGAAGGAAACTATGGCTACACCTTC.

This clonotype was seen a handful of times. This chain connects TRBV14 to TRBJ2-7, with D perhaps TRBD1 or TRBD2 (5 bases each). The V gene's germline CDR1 is SGHDN and CDR2 FVKESK. Trimming stripped 4 bases from V and 3 bases from J, with 16 bases between. CDR3 length: 15 residues. Here the CDR3 reads CASSLYRDRSYEQYF. For the CDR3, the DNA is TGTGCCAGCAGCCTTTACCGGGACCGCAGCTACGAGCAGTACTTC.

This clonotype was seen a few times. This chain joins TRBV20-1 and TRBJ2-7; D is ambiguous. Between the trimmed V and J ends, which lost 1 base and 0 bases, there was a span of 7 bases. Germline values: CDR1 DFQATT, CDR2 SNEGSKA (reference sequence). This CDR3 spans 13 amino acids. CDR3 loop: CSARVKGSYEQYF. The CDR3 DNA reads as TGCAGTGCTAGAGTGAAGGGCTCCTACGAGCAGTACTTC.

The chain links TRBV12-3 or TRBV12-4 to TRBJ2-3; D is tentatively TRBD1 or TRBD2 (5 bases each). This CDR3 has 13 residues. Trimming cost V 3 bases and J 7 bases, with 11 bases left between them. CDR3 region: CASSFGDGHTQYF. In DNA, the CDR3 is TGTGCCAGCAGTTTTGGGGACGGGCATACGCAGTATTTT.